These 18 T cell receptor beta chains were sequenced from one sample in a study of T cells in Graves' hyperthyroidism and ophthalmopathy. Amplification of TCR beta CDR3 regions used RNA as the template. With the HTBI primer set, the TCR CDR3 went through a first round of RT-PCR. TCRdb used MiXCR to reprocess the multiplex PCR reads, holding one entry per CDR3 protein. This sample yields under 450,000 distinct CDR3 sequences, of which 15% to 19% are seen a single time; 13% to 15% belongs to the top ten. The sequencing input was blood. Every receptor here comes from a woman younger than 30 with Graves' hyperthyroidism.

This clonotype was seen just once. This sequence may be a read error, since a much larger clone differs from it by one base. The chain combines TRBV5-6 with TRBJ1-3, with a tentative D call TRBD1 (6 bases). The V end was cut by 4 bases, the J end by 4 bases, with 9 bases between. The CDR3 spans 13 residues. Germline V lookup: CDR1 SGHDT, CDR2 YYEEEE. As DNA, the CDR3 is TGTGCCAGCAGCCCAGGGGTCGGAAACACCATATATTTT. Translated: CASSPGVGNTIYF.

This clonotype was counted many times. This sequence joins TRBV2 and TRBJ2-3; D tentatively reads TRBD1 or TRBD2 (5 bases each). This CDR3 is 15 amino acids long. CDR1 SNHLY and CDR2 FYNNEI come from the germline V gene. Trimming removed 3 bases at V and 3 bases at J, with 13 bases between. The CDR3, as DNA: TGTGCCAGCAGTGATGTACGGGGCTCAACAGATACGCAGTATTTT. It specifies CASSDVRGSTDTQYF.

This clonotype was detected a few times. The rearrangement links TRBV7-8 to TRBJ1-2; no clear D gene. V was trimmed by 1 base and J by 2 bases, leaving 11 bases between them. The germline CDR1 and CDR2 sequences are SGHVS and FQNEAQ. CDR3 length: 15 residues. This CDR3 is CASSLGPSANYGYTF. Here the CDR3 DNA reads TGTGCCAGCAGCTTAGGGCCCTCGGCCAACTATGGCTACACCTTC.

This clonotype came up many times. The chain joins TRBV27 to TRBJ1-2; D unresolved. The CDR3 extends over 14 amino acids. Germline assignment: CDR1 MNHEY and CDR2 SMNVEV (reference sequence). Trimming left V 2 bases short and J 8 bases short, with 15 bases between. The CDR3 nucleotides read TGTGCCAGCAGTTTAGAGTCAACCTCTAAGGGCTACACCTTC. It encodes CASSLESTSKGYTF.

The sample holds many counts of this clonotype. The chain carries TRBV12-3 or TRBV12-4 and TRBJ2-1, with 12 bases lining up with TRBD1. J was trimmed by 7 bases and V by 0 bases; bases with no gene match: 4. The CDR3 totals 16 residues. The CDR3, as DNA: TGTGCCAGCAGTTTAGCGTCGGGACAGGGGGCTAATGAGCAGTTCTTC. Protein sequence: CASSLASGQGANEQFF.

The chain recombines TRBV19 with TRBJ1-2; D is uncertain. The CDR3 loop spans 15 amino acids. Deletions cut 3 bases from V and 2 bases from J, with 13 bases between. From germline, CDR1 is LNHDA and CDR2 SQIVND (reference sequence). For the CDR3, the DNA is TGTGCCAGTAGTATTCGAGGACTTTCGAACTATGGCTACACCTTC. Translation gives CASSIRGLSNYGYTF.

This clonotype was detected only a few times. The V call is TRBV18, the J call TRBJ2-5; D is perhaps TRBD1 (6 bases). The germline gives CDR1 KGHSH, CDR2 LQKENI. V was clipped by 4 bases and J by 2 bases, with 14 bases between them. The CDR3 is 15 residues long. The CDR3 DNA reads TGTGCCAGCTCACGGTACGGGACACAACAAGAGACCCAGTACTTC. Its translation is CASSRYGTQQETQYF.

Many counts were recorded for this clonotype. This chain links TRBV12-3 or TRBV12-4 with TRBJ2-5, with D uncertain. V dropped 5 bases and J dropped 1 base, with 11 bases sitting between them. This CDR3 is built from 14 residues. The CDR3 sequence: CASSPGAVQETQYF. As DNA, the CDR3 is TGTGCCAGCAGTCCCGGCGCGGTCCAAGAGACCCAGTACTTC.

J is TRBJ2-5 and V is TRBV29-1; the match to TRBD2 covers 8 bases. With 6 bases clipped from V and 4 bases from J, the junction kept 7 bases outside the gene matches. The CDR3 covers 13 residues. Germline CDR1 reads SQVTM; CDR2 reads ANQGSEA. CDR3 protein: CSVPRGGLETQYF. CDR3 coding DNA: TGCAGCGTCCCCCGGGGGGGTTTAGAGACCCAGTACTTC. Full variable domain (outside the CDR3, taken from reference TRBV29-1 and TRBJ2-5): SAVISQKPSRDICQRGTSLTIQCQVDSQVTMMFWYRQQPGQSLTLIATANQGSEATYESGFVIDKFPISRPNLTFSTLTVSNMSPEDSSIYLCSVPRGGLETQYFGPGTRLLVL.

The V call is TRBV6-1, the J call TRBJ1-4; 8 positions match TRBD1. Germline V gene data show CDR1 as MNHNS and CDR2 as SASEGT. This CDR3 has 14 amino acids. V was clipped by 10 bases and J by 3 bases; unmatched bases: 7. Written as DNA, the CDR3 is TGTGCCACCTCCCCGGACAGGGCTAATGAAAAACTGTTTTTT. The encoded protein is CATSPDRANEKLFF.

The V gene is TRBV7-9, the J gene TRBJ2-1; D is unresolved. The germline V gene encodes CDR1 SEHNR and CDR2 FQNEAQ (reference sequence). The V end lost 1 base, the J end lost 7 bases, and 8 bases lay between the germline ends. CDR3 length: 13 residues. DNA for the CDR3: TGTGCCAGCAGCTTAGAGGGTCAGAATGAGCAGTTCTTC. It yields the protein CASSLEGQNEQFF.

This clonotype was seen ten or more times. The rearrangement links TRBV2 to TRBJ1-1; D call uncertain. Germline-derived CDR1 and CDR2 are SNHLY and FYNNEI. V lost 8 bases to trimming and J lost 1 base, with 11 bases between them. CDR3 length: 13 residues. The CDR3 reads CASRLESNTEAFF. In DNA, the CDR3 is TGTGCCAGCCGCTTGGAATCGAACACTGAAGCTTTCTTT.

The rearrangement joins TRBV7-2 to TRBJ2-6; D might be TRBD1 (6 bases). Trimming took off 7 bases at V and 2 bases at J, with 24 bases between the two ends. Germline V gene sequence: CDR1 SGHTA, CDR2 FQGNSA. This CDR3 is 19 amino acids long. Here the CDR3 DNA reads TGTGCCAGCAACGACCCCTTCACAGGGTCCATCGCTGGGGCCAACGTCCTGACTTTC. It codes for CASNDPFTGSIAGANVLTF.

The chain has TRBV11-1 and TRBJ2-7; 11 nucleotides line up with TRBD2. The CDR3 sequence is 15 residues long. Losses at the gene ends were 5 bases for V and 9 bases for J; bases not matched to a gene: 12. Germline CDR1 SGHAT, CDR2 FQDESV (reference sequence). The CDR3 DNA follows: TGTGCCAGCAGCCCAACACTAGCGGGAGTGGGTGGGCAGTACTTC. This codes for CASSPTLAGVGGQYF.

This clonotype has only a few counts. The rearrangement joins TRBV3-1 to TRBJ2-2, with a possible D match to TRBD1 (5 bases). There are 17 residues in the CDR3. CDR1 LGHDT and CDR2 YNNKEL come from the germline V gene (reference sequence). With 1 base removed from V and 0 bases from J, the gap between germline ends came to 12 bases. DNA for the CDR3: TGTGCCAGCAGCCAAGGGGGCGGAATCGCGAACACCGGGGAGCTGTTTTTT. It is translated as CASSQGGGIANTGELFF.

A single count supports this clonotype. As DNA, the CDR3 is TGTGCCAGTACCCCAAGGGACAGGGGATACAATGAGCAGTTCTTC. Translating it yields CASTPRDRGYNEQFF. The J gene is TRBJ2-1, the V gene TRBV19; 10 nucleotides align to TRBD1. The CDR3 consists of 15 residues. Germline V gives CDR1 LNHDA, CDR2 SQIVND (reference sequence). Trimming cost V 7 bases and J 4 bases; bases outside gene matches: 7.

V is TRBV10-3 and J is TRBJ2-1; TRBD2 agrees at 9 bases. The germline gives CDR1 ENHRY, CDR2 SYGVKD. This CDR3 has 16 residues. The ends lost 0 bases at V and 7 bases at J; junction bases unmatched: 7. CDR3 in amino acids: CAISESASGKKNEQFF. CDR3 in DNA: TGTGCCATCAGTGAGTCAGCTAGCGGGAAGAAGAATGAGCAGTTCTTC.

The chain joins TRBV20-1 to TRBJ1-2; 9 bases are a match to TRBD1. The germline V gene has CDR1 DFQATT and CDR2 SNEGSKA (reference sequence). V lost 5 bases, J lost 4 bases, and 2 bases stayed unmatched. The CDR3 is 12 residues long. The CDR3 bases are TGCAGTGCTGGACAGGGGCTCTATGGCTACACCTTC. This gives the protein CSAGQGLYGYTF.